Reported below is one T cell receptor beta chain. Its antigen is not known. The length of the CDR3 is 14 residues. Per germline, CDR1 LNHDA and CDR2 SQIVND (reference sequence). V lost 4 bases and J 9 bases, leaving 16 bases between the germline ends. This entry comes from a study of cytomegalovirus exposure and HLA in healthy donors. A multiplex PCR was run with 60 Vbeta primers and 13 Jbeta primers. Assay: immunoSEQ multiplex PCR; the TCRdb copy retains only in-frame clones and omits some. This sample's clone table lists 100,000 to 150,000 clones. Points from the study as a whole: Reported results showed that the classifier diagnosed cytomegalovirus status with high specificity and sensitivity.

The source is a woman aged 40 to 50 in good health and CMV-seropositive. Sequences were obtained from PBMCs. This chain uses TRBV19 with TRBJ2-1; D uncertain. CDR3 nucleotide sequence: TGTGCCAGTAGTACCCGACACTCGGCGACTGAGCAGTTCTTC. Translation gives CASSTRHSATEQFF.